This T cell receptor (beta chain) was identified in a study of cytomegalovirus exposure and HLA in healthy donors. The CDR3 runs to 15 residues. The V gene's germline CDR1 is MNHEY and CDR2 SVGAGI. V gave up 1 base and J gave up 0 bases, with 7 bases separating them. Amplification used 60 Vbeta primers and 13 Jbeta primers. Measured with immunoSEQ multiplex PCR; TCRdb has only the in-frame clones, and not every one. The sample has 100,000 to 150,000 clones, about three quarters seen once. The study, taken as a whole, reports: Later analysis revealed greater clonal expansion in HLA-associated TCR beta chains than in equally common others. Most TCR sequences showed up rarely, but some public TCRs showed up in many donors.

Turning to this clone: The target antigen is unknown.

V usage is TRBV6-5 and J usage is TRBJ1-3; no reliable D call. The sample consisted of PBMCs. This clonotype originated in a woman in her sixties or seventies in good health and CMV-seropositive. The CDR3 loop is CASSYFGLSGNTIYF. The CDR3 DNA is TGTGCCAGCAGTTACTTCGGTCTCTCTGGAAACACCATATATTTT.